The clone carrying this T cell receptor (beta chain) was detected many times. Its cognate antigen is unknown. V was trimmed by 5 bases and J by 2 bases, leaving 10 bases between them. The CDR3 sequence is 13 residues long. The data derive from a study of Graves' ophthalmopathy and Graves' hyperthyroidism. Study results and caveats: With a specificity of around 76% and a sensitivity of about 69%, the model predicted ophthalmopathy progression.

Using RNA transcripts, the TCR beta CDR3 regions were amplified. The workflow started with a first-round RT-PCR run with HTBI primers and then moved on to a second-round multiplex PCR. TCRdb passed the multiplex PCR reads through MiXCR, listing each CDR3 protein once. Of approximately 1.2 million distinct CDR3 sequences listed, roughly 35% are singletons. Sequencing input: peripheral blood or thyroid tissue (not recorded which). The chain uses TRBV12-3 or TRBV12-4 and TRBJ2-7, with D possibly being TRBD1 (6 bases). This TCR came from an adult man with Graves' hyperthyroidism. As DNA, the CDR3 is TGTGCCAGCAGTGGGACACTCACCTACGAGCAGTACTTC. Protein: CASSGTLTYEQYF.